This T cell receptor beta chain was obtained from a study of blood T cell repertoires in COVID-19. About the research overall: Nucleic acid was either cDNA or gDNA, and it came from T cells, B-cell-depleted T cells, or PBMCs.

CDR3 length equals 13 residues. In germline, CDR1 is LNHDA, CDR2 SQIVND (reference sequence). Between the trimmed V and J ends, which lost 4 bases and 5 bases, there was a span of 9 bases. TCRdb's copy holds only in-frame clones and misses some; the assay was immunoSEQ multiplex PCR. The sample includes approximately 230,000 clones, around four fifths seen only once; the top ten take approximately 20%. Sequencing was performed on peripheral blood. The V call is TRBV19, the J call TRBJ1-5; D perhaps matches TRBD1 (6 bases). The receptor's source is a man between 25 and 39 years old with active or convalescent COVID-19. CDR3 in DNA: TGTGCCAGTAGTACACAGGGCGATCAGCCCCAGCATTTT. Its protein is CASSTQGDQPQHF.